These T cell receptor beta chains were read from a single sample in a study of control samples from healthy donors and cancer patients. Sequencing was performed with immunoSEQ multiplex PCR; in TCRdb, only in-frame clones are kept and a portion is missing. Of approximately 140,000 clones in the sample, more than 85% were seen once. Sequences were obtained from blood. All receptors derive from a woman aged 30 to 39 in good health. Each CDR3 is given with its conserved first and last residue.

V | CDR3
TRBV5-1 | CASSSTDTTYEQYF
TRBV5-4 | CASSFDLQGNTIYF
TRBV19 | CASSPQGSEAFF
TRBV29-1 | CSVTRDRGNTEAFF
TRBV19 | CASTQDSYSGNTIYF
TRBV29-1 | CSVEAGLGMLGGYTF
TRBV29-1 | CSVALTGYGYTF
TRBV3-1/TRBV3-2 | CASNRQGLGETQYF
TRBV30 | CAWSKLAGSEQYF
TRBV10-2 | CASSESAGIGCWNQPQHF
TRBV21-1 | CASSKVSIAEGNNEQFF
TRBV3-1/TRBV3-2 | CASSPTSGQETQYF
TRBV5-4 | CASSLASAGSQNIQYF
TRBV7-9 | CASSLPRLAGGNEQFF
TRBV6-5 | CASVMEGGATGELFF
TRBV5-1 | CASSVTGYNEQFF
TRBV5-1 | CASSSLAGAIYEQYF
TRBV9 | CASSRRGPAGEAFF
TRBV3-1/TRBV3-2 | CASSQAGGMNTEAFF
TRBV2 | CASSAQGSGYTF
TRBV20-1 | CSARAYEQYF
TRBV4-1 | CASSQFQGYNQPQHF
TRBV28 | CASSPPTGGYGANVLTF